The 5 T cell receptor beta chains below come from one sample, sequenced in a study of cytomegalovirus exposure and HLA in healthy donors. In the PCR, 60 Vbeta and 13 Jbeta primers were used. The data were produced by immunoSEQ multiplex PCR, yet TCRdb's version contains in-frame clones alone and is incomplete. The data show some 100,000 clones, with over 70% seen just once and roughly 12% held by the top ten. Material for sequencing was PBMCs. These receptors all come from a woman in her forties or fifties in good health and CMV-seropositive.

The chain recombines TRBV6-4 with TRBJ2-1, with D possibly being TRBD2 (5 bases). The germline gives CDR1 MRHNA, CDR2 SNTAGT. The CDR3 contains 16 residues. The V end was cut by 2 bases, the J end by 6 bases, with 17 bases between. CDR3 DNA sequence: TGTGCCAGCAGTGACGGTACTAGGCCCCCTGTCAATGAGCAGTTCTTC. Protein sequence: CASSDGTRPPVNEQFF.

The chain couples TRBV18 to TRBJ1-1, with D possibly TRBD1 on 6 matching bases. With 2 bases removed from V and 6 bases from J, the gap between germline ends came to 13 bases. The germline V gene encodes CDR1 KGHSH and CDR2 LQKENI. This CDR3 has 14 residues. Here the CDR3 reads CASSPNGQYSEAFF. The CDR3 nucleotides read TGTGCCAGCTCACCAAATGGACAGTACTCTGAAGCTTTCTTT.

The chain links TRBV5-1 to TRBJ1-2; D is uncertain. Germline V lookup: CDR1 SGHRS, CDR2 YFSETQ. V was clipped by 3 bases and J by 2 bases, with 8 bases between them. The CDR3 contains 13 residues. CDR3 bases: TGCGCCAGCAGCTCCTCAGAAAACTATGGCTACACCTTC. Protein product: CASSSSENYGYTF.

On this clone itself: The CDR3 does not end in the conserved phenylalanine or tryptophan, so this is likely a read error. The CDR3, as DNA: TGTGCCAGCAGTTATGCGCCGGGGTCTAATGAAAAACTGTTTGTT. Translated: CASSYAPGSNEKLFV. The V and J genes are TRBV6-5 and TRBJ1-4; D remains unclear. Trimming cost V 3 bases and J 3 bases, with 11 bases left between them. CDR3 length equals 15 residues. The V gene's germline CDR1 is MNHEY and CDR2 SVGAGI.

The rearrangement links TRBV19 to TRBJ2-5, with TRBD1 as a possible D gene (6 bases). Trimming took off 5 bases at V and 3 bases at J, with 13 bases between the two ends. The germline CDR1 and CDR2 sequences are LNHDA and SQIVND (reference sequence). This CDR3 is 14 amino acids long. CDR3 residues: CASSETGTKETQYF. In DNA form, the CDR3 reads TGTGCCAGTAGTGAGACCGGGACAAAAGAGACCCAGTACTTC. The variable domain in full, completed from reference TRBV19 and TRBJ2-5, reads DGGITQSPKYLFRKEGQNVTLSCEQNLNHDAMYWYRQDPGQGLRLIYYSQIVNDFQKGDIAEGYSVSREKKESFPLTVTSAQKNPTAFYLCASSETGTKETQYFGPGTRLLVL.